The 21 T cell receptor beta chains below all came from one sample that was sequenced in a study of blood T cell repertoires in COVID-19. Repertoires were generated with immunoSEQ multiplex PCR, while TCRdb's copy carries only in-frame clones and drops some. The sample shows roughly 70,000 clones, 70% to 85% of them seen only once. Sequencing was performed on peripheral blood. These TCRs come from a woman in her sixties with acute or convalescent COVID-19.

The chain has TRBV27 and TRBJ1-2; no reliable D call. Germline V gene lookup returns CDR1 MNHEY and CDR2 SMNVEV (reference sequence). This CDR3 contains 14 residues. The ends were cut back, 5 bases at V and 0 bases at J, with 10 bases in the middle. CDR3 region: CASSTHSANYGYTF. CDR3 DNA sequence: TGTGCCAGCAGTACCCATTCGGCTAACTATGGCTACACCTTC.

CDR3 amino acids: CASSSTGLANEEQFF. The DNA for the CDR3 is TGTGCCAGCAGTTCGACGGGACTAGCGAATGAGGAGCAGTTCTTC. The chain combines TRBV7-6 with TRBJ2-1; 10 bases align to TRBD2. This CDR3 region has 15 residues. Germline V gene data show CDR1 as SGHVS and CDR2 as FNYEAQ. V was pared by 6 bases and J by 10 bases, with 12 bases of the junction left unmatched.

This clone was observed a single time. This chain uses TRBV10-3 with TRBJ1-1; D unresolved. V lost 3 bases to trimming and J lost 4 bases, with 12 bases between them. This CDR3 is built from 14 residues. Germline V CDR1 and CDR2: ENHRY, SYGVKD. CDR3: CAISEKGGSTEAFF. CDR3 bases: TGTGCCATCAGTGAAAAGGGAGGGAGCACTGAAGCTTTCTTT.

The V and J genes are TRBV5-1 and TRBJ1-1, with D tentatively TRBD1 (5 bases). CDR1 is SGHRS and CDR2 is YFSETQ in the germline V gene. This CDR3 has 14 amino acids. The ends were cut back, 0 bases at V and 8 bases at J, with 14 bases in the middle. The CDR3 loop is CASSLGTFGGEAFF. CDR3 nucleotide sequence: TGCGCCAGCAGCTTGGGGACATTCGGGGGAGAAGCTTTCTTT.

This rearrangement joins TRBV13 to TRBJ1-2, with 9 nucleotides matching TRBD1. J gave up 8 bases and V 6 bases, and 7 bases lay outside the gene matches. Per the germline V gene, CDR1 is PRHDT and CDR2 is FYEKMQ (reference sequence). This CDR3 comprises 13 residues. CDR3 amino acids: CASSLQGAHGYTF. CDR3 DNA: TGTGCCAGCAGTCTACAGGGGGCTCACGGCTACACCTTC.

In DNA, the CDR3 is TGTGCCAGCAGCGTGAGTCCGGGATTCACTGAAGCTTTCTTT. Amino acids: CASSVSPGFTEAFF. V usage is TRBV9 and J usage is TRBJ1-1; D uncertain. The CDR3 spans 14 residues. The germline V gene encodes CDR1 SGDLS and CDR2 YYNGEE. Trimming removed 2 bases at V and 4 bases at J, with 12 bases between.

The chain has TRBV7-9 and TRBJ1-1, with no clear D. CDR1 is SEHNR, CDR2 FQNEAQ, per germline (reference sequence). There are 11 residues in the CDR3. Trimming shortened V by 5 bases and J by 8 bases, and 9 bases separated the two germline ends. Here the CDR3 reads CASSRSREAFF. CDR3 nucleotide sequence: TGTGCCAGCAGCCGATCCAGGGAAGCTTTCTTT.

The rearrangement joins TRBV30 to TRBJ2-4; 7 bases map to TRBD1. The J segment lost 15 bases and the V segment lost 0 bases, leaving 11 bases of the junction unmatched. The CDR3 consists of 13 residues. CDR1 is GTSNPN and CDR2 is SVGIG in the germline V gene (reference sequence). This chain's CDR3 is CAWSVGPRQGPYF. Here the CDR3 DNA reads TGTGCCTGGAGTGTAGGGCCCCGACAGGGACCGTACTTC.

This chain connects TRBV28 to TRBJ1-6, with 7 bases that match TRBD1. The germline CDR1 and CDR2 sequences are MDHEN and SYDVKM. The V and J ends lost 4 bases and 1 base, in that order; junction bases with no gene match: 4. The CDR3 runs 16 residues. CDR3: CASSSTGWSYNSPLHF. Here the CDR3 DNA reads TGTGCCAGCAGTTCGACAGGGTGGTCCTATAATTCACCCCTCCACTTT. Full variable domain (outside the CDR3, taken from reference TRBV28 and TRBJ1-6): DVKVTQSSRYLVKRTGEKVFLECVQDMDHENMFWYRQDPGLGLRLIYFSYDVKMKEKGDIPEGYSVSREKKERFSLILESASTNQTSMYLCASSSTGWSYNSPLHFGNGTRLTVT.

The chain has TRBV2 and TRBJ1-5, with 10 bases identical to TRBD1. Germline V lookup: CDR1 SNHLY, CDR2 FYNNEI. The CDR3 has 14 residues. J lost 6 bases, V lost 7 bases, and 6 bases had no gene match. CDR3 in DNA: TGTGCCAGCACGACAGGGGGCGCGAGTCAGCCCCAGCATTTT. It translates to CASTTGGASQPQHF.

This clone was counted only a few times. V and J are TRBV27 and TRBJ1-1; D unclear. V lost 2 bases to trimming and J lost 5 bases, with 12 bases between them. Germline lookup yields CDR1 MNHEY and CDR2 SMNVEV (reference sequence). The length of the CDR3 is 14 residues. Here the CDR3 DNA reads TGTGCCAGCAGTTTAATCGGACTGCAGACTGAAGCTTTCTTT. Its translation is CASSLIGLQTEAFF.

The rearrangement joins TRBV6-6 to TRBJ1-5, with D possibly TRBD1 on 5 matching bases. The CDR3 runs to 14 residues. Deletions cut 2 bases from V and 4 bases from J, with 9 bases between. Germline CDR1 is MNHNY and CDR2 is SVGAGI (reference sequence). For the CDR3, the DNA is TGTGCCAGCAGTTACACCCAGGGTAATCAGCCCCAGCATTTT. Its protein is CASSYTQGNQPQHF.

The chain links TRBV5-1 to TRBJ1-6; tentative D call: TRBD1 (5 bases). Germline lookup yields CDR1 SGHRS and CDR2 YFSETQ. V lost 0 bases, J lost 10 bases, and 11 bases lay in between. The CDR3 extends over 14 amino acids. The CDR3 is CASSLGSGWSPLHF. The CDR3 nucleotides read TGCGCCAGCAGCTTGGGGTCAGGGTGGTCACCCCTCCACTTT.

V gene TRBV6-1 combines with J gene TRBJ2-6; D not resolved. Germline CDR1 and CDR2: MNHNS and SASEGT. The CDR3 has 14 residues. Trimming removed 3 bases from V and 4 bases from J, with 7 bases in between. The CDR3 DNA sequence: TGTGCCAGCAGTGACGACTTGGGGGCCAACGTCCTGACTTTC. Translating gives CASSDDLGANVLTF.

The rearrangement uses TRBV19 and TRBJ1-5; 7 nucleotides agree with TRBD1. Per germline, CDR1 LNHDA and CDR2 SQIVND (reference sequence). The CDR3 runs 14 residues. The V gene end was trimmed by 8 bases and the J gene end by 0 bases; junction bases not matched to a gene: 4. This CDR3 reads CASGTVYSNQPQHF. The CDR3 DNA reads as TGTGCCAGTGGGACAGTTTATAGCAATCAGCCCCAGCATTTT.

The rearrangement links TRBV27 to TRBJ1-6, with D tentatively TRBD1 (6 bases). The germline V gene has CDR1 MNHEY and CDR2 SMNVEV (reference sequence). Trimming cost V 8 bases and J 10 bases, with 18 bases left between them. The CDR3 is 14 amino acids. CDR3 residues: CASSERGAGSPLHF. CDR3 nucleotide sequence: TGTGCCAGCTCAGAGCGGGGGGCAGGGTCACCCCTCCACTTT.

This clone has only a few counts. This sequence joins TRBV4-1 and TRBJ2-2, with D hard to call. Trimming removed 4 bases at V and 2 bases at J, with 14 bases between. Germline V lookup: CDR1 MGHRA, CDR2 YSYEKL. The CDR3 contains 16 residues. The CDR3 spells CASSPQPGQNTGELFF. CDR3 in DNA: TGCGCCAGCAGCCCCCAGCCGGGTCAAAACACCGGGGAGCTGTTTTTT.

In nucleotides, the CDR3 is TGTGCCAGCAGTTCTATGGGGATCAGACAGGGGTCGAACACTGAAGCTTTCTTT. Amino acids: CASSSMGIRQGSNTEAFF. The chain is built from TRBV27 and TRBJ1-1, with TRBD1 matching 8 bases. Germline trimming cut 4 bases from V and 1 base from J; bases unmatched to any gene: 14. Germline-derived CDR1 and CDR2 are MNHEY and SMNVEV (reference sequence). The CDR3 is 18 amino acids.

J is TRBJ2-7 and V is TRBV10-1, with 7 bases identical to TRBD2. Germline V gene sequence: CDR1 WNHNN, CDR2 SYGVQD (reference sequence). CDR3 length: 13 amino acids. V trimming: 9 bases; J trimming: 2 bases; junction bases outside the gene matches: 7. CDR3 DNA: TGCGCCAGGGGCGGGGAGGGCCCCTACGAGCAGTACTTC. Amino acid sequence: CARGGEGPYEQYF.

The chain recombines TRBV18 with TRBJ1-1, with 9 bases matching TRBD1. There are 17 residues in the CDR3. The J segment lost 1 base and the V segment lost 2 bases, leaving 8 bases of the junction unmatched. Germline V lookup: CDR1 KGHSH, CDR2 LQKENI. The CDR3 DNA sequence: TGTGCCAGCTCACCAAGACAGGGGGTACTGGGGAACACTGAAGCTTTCTTT. Translation gives CASSPRQGVLGNTEAFF.

The rearrangement links TRBV10-1 to TRBJ2-5; D unresolved. Trimming stripped 0 bases from V and 2 bases from J, with 7 bases between. Germline-derived CDR1 and CDR2 are WNHNN and SYGVQD (reference sequence). The CDR3 consists of 14 residues. CDR3 in amino acids: CASSESPQQETQYF. In nucleotides, the CDR3 is TGCGCCAGCAGTGAGTCGCCCCAGCAAGAGACCCAGTACTTC.